The 24 T cell receptor beta chains reported below all come from one sample, sequenced in a study of T and B cells in COVID-19 patients. BIOMED2 TRB-A/B primer pools were used in multiplex TRB PCR. TCRdb analysed the multiplex PCR reads with MiXCR anew, one entry per CDR3 protein. This sample has under 15,000 distinct CDR3 sequences; about 28% occur once, and the top ten carry more than 6.5%. Blood genomic DNA input for TRB amplification was roughly 220-500 ng. The sequencing sample was made of blood. These receptors came from a human donor who had recovered from COVID-19.

The chain carries TRBV6-5 and TRBJ2-7; no definite D call. The CDR3 sequence is 14 residues long. The V gene lost 2 bases and the J gene lost 0 bases, with 8 bases spanning the gap. Germline V gives CDR1 MNHEY, CDR2 SVGAGI. The CDR3 loop is CASSYRRSSYEQYF. In DNA, the CDR3 is TGTGCCAGCAGTTACAGGCGGAGCTCCTACGAGCAGTACTTC.

The chain recombines TRBV5-1 with TRBJ1-4; D remains unclear. This CDR3 contains 14 residues. Germline V gene sequence: CDR1 SGHRS, CDR2 YFSETQ. The V end was cut by 0 bases, the J end by 7 bases, with 10 bases between. The CDR3 here is CASSLGWSPEKLFF. CDR3 DNA sequence: TGCGCCAGCAGCTTGGGGTGGAGTCCTGAAAAACTGTTTTTT.

The chain links TRBV2 to TRBJ2-2, with TRBD1 matching over 8 bases. The CDR3 has 17 residues. The germline CDR1 and CDR2 sequences are SNHLY and FYNNEI. Trimming cost V 2 bases and J 0 bases; bases outside gene matches: 5. CDR3 region: CASSEPRTGTNTGELFF. In DNA, the CDR3 is TGTGCCAGCAGTGAACCCCGGACAGGGACGAACACCGGGGAGCTGTTTTTT.

This clonotype occurred a few times. The chain employs TRBV6-6 and TRBJ1-2; tentative D call: TRBD1 (5 bases). The V gene's germline CDR1 is MNHNY and CDR2 SVGAGI (reference sequence). V was clipped by 5 bases and J by 7 bases, with 17 bases between them. The CDR3 spans 14 residues. The CDR3 coding sequence is TGTGCCAGCAGTACAACACCCCTGGGGGGTGGCTACACCTTC. Protein product: CASSTTPLGGGYTF.

By share of the sample, this clonotype is medium-sized. V is TRBV29-1 and J is TRBJ2-1; TRBD2 aligns across 16 bases. From germline, CDR1 is SQVTM and CDR2 ANQGSEA. With 7 bases clipped from V and 8 bases from J, the junction kept 2 bases outside the gene matches. The CDR3 extends over 13 amino acids. This CDR3 reads CSGGLAGGYEQFF. In DNA, the CDR3 is TGCAGCGGGGGACTAGCGGGAGGGTATGAGCAGTTCTTC.

The CDR3 reads CASSLFSVTGTYEQYF. CDR3 sequence (DNA): TGTGCCAGCAGTTTATTCTCCGTGACAGGAACCTACGAGCAGTACTTC. The V and J genes are TRBV27 and TRBJ2-7, with D possibly TRBD1 on 6 matching bases. Germline CDR1 and CDR2: MNHEY and SMNVEV (reference sequence). The CDR3 has 16 residues. Deletions cut 1 base from V and 2 bases from J, with 15 bases between.

The chain links TRBV6-2 or TRBV6-3 to TRBJ2-1, with TRBD2 identical over 7 bases. V dropped 4 bases and J dropped 4; count of bases not matched to a gene: 4. The germline V gene has CDR1 MNHEY and CDR2 SVGEGT. The CDR3 loop spans 14 amino acids. CDR3 residues: CASSSSGAYNEQFF. CDR3 sequence (DNA): TGTGCCAGCAGTTCTAGCGGAGCATACAATGAGCAGTTCTTC.

In this sample, this clonotype turned up many times. The chain is built from TRBV30 and TRBJ2-7; D is perhaps TRBD2 (5 bases). The CDR3 loop spans 12 amino acids. V was pared by 0 bases and J by 2 bases, with 5 bases between. Germline V lookup: CDR1 GTSNPN, CDR2 SVGIG (reference sequence). CDR3 amino acids: CAWSVGAYEQYF. Here the CDR3 DNA reads TGTGCCTGGAGTGTCGGGGCCTACGAGCAGTACTTC. The entire variable domain, with the rest obtained from reference TRBV30 and TRBJ2-7, is as follows: SQTIHQWPATLVQPVGSPLSLECTVEGTSNPNLYWYRQAAGRGLQLLFYSVGIGQISSEVPQNLSASRPQDRQFILSSKKLLLSDSGFYLCAWSVGAYEQYFGPGTRLTVT.

The chain links TRBV20-1 to TRBJ2-3; 8 bases agree with TRBD2. Germline CDR1 reads DFQATT; CDR2 reads SNEGSKA (reference sequence). V lost 6 bases and J lost 2; bases outside the gene matches: 4. This CDR3 has 13 amino acids. Here the CDR3 DNA reads TGCAGTGCCTTAGCGGGGATCACAGATACGCAGTATTTT. This encodes CSALAGITDTQYF.

This sequence joins TRBV21-1 and TRBJ2-7; the table's D call, TRBD2, has no DNA check behind it. TRBV21-1 is flagged as a pseudogene. The CDR3 covers 16 residues. CDR3 sequence: CASSRPGGPEGYEQYF. In nucleotides, the CDR3 is TGTGCCAGCAGCCGACCGGGTGGGCCGGAGGGGTACGAGCAGTACTTC.

This clonotype was seen at least ten times. J is TRBJ2-7 and V is TRBV5-5; the D gene is possibly TRBD1 (6 bases). The V gene lost 4 bases and the J gene lost 6 bases, with 17 bases spanning the gap. This CDR3 has 14 residues. The V gene's germline CDR1 is SGHKS and CDR2 YYEKEE (reference sequence). The CDR3 reads CASSVTGYGLEQYF. The CDR3 DNA is TGTGCCAGCAGCGTAACAGGGTACGGTCTCGAGCAGTACTTC.

The chain combines TRBV29-1 with TRBJ2-1, with TRBD1 matching 8 bases. The CDR3 contains 14 residues. After removal of 6 bases from V and 8 bases from J, the junction contained 12 bases not matched to a gene. CDR1 SQVTM and CDR2 ANQGSEA come from the germline V gene. The DNA for the CDR3 is TGCAGCGTAGTGGGACAGGTGCGGGTGGATGAGCAGTTCTTC. This sequence encodes CSVVGQVRVDEQFF.

This clonotype was picked up a small number of times. V is TRBV6-2 or TRBV6-3 and J is TRBJ2-5, with D tentatively TRBD1 (6 bases). CDR3 length: 16 amino acids. Deletions cut 7 bases from V and 7 bases from J, with 25 bases between. Germline CDR1 and CDR2: MNHEY and SVGEGT. Here the CDR3 reads CASKRKGSSLGGTQYF. CDR3 bases: TGTGCCAGCAAACGAAAGGGCAGTTCGCTAGGGGGGACCCAGTACTTC.

This clonotype has only a few counts. The genes are TRBV12-3 or TRBV12-4 and TRBJ2-7; tentative D call: TRBD1 (7 bases). The V end was cut by 5 bases, the J end by 2 bases, with 13 bases between. This CDR3 region has 14 residues. The CDR3 DNA follows: TGTGCCAGCAGTCGGCGCGGGACAGCCTACGAGCAGTACTTC. This encodes CASSRRGTAYEQYF.

The V gene is TRBV11-2, the J gene TRBJ1-4, with TRBD1 matching 7 bases. Germline loops: CDR1 SGHAT, CDR2 FQNNGV. The CDR3 extends over 14 amino acids. The ends lost 5 bases at V and 2 bases at J; junction bases unmatched: 2. The CDR3 sequence is CASSKTGTNEKLFF. CDR3 sequence (DNA): TGTGCCAGCAGCAAGACAGGGACTAATGAAAAACTGTTTTTT.

A word on this clonotype: A read error may be the cause here, since a much bigger clone is one base away. This chain's CDR3 is CASRPNDRGSNQPQHF. The CDR3 DNA reads as TGTGCCAGTAGACCTAATGACAGGGGAAGCAATCAGCCCCAGCATTTT. The chain carries TRBV19 and TRBJ1-5; 8 positions agree with TRBD1. The CDR3 runs to 16 residues. Germline values: CDR1 LNHDA, CDR2 SQIVND (reference sequence). The V segment lost 6 bases and the J segment 1 base; nucleotides outside the gene matches: 8.

By share of the sample, this clonotype is large. The rearrangement links TRBV29-1 to TRBJ2-2, with D hard to call. Deletions cut 7 bases from V and 4 bases from J, with 10 bases between. Germline V CDR1 and CDR2: SQVTM, ANQGSEA. The CDR3 loop spans 12 amino acids. The CDR3 DNA reads TGCAGCGGAGCCCAGGCCACCGGGGAGCTGTTTTTT. Its protein product is CSGAQATGELFF.

This clonotype was detected only a few times. J is TRBJ1-1 and V is TRBV27, with D hard to call. The V gene's germline CDR1 is MNHEY and CDR2 SMNVEV (reference sequence). With 6 bases removed from V and 1 base from J, the gap between germline ends came to 9 bases. The CDR3 runs to 13 residues. CDR3 sequence reads: CASSPPRNTEAFF. For the CDR3, the DNA is TGTGCCAGCAGCCCCCCCCGGAACACTGAAGCTTTCTTT.

This clonotype is medium-sized (0.01 to 0.1%) in the sample. This chain uses TRBV12-3 or TRBV12-4 with TRBJ2-1; TRBD2 matches at 12 bases. Trimming at V came to 9 bases and at J to 5 bases, leaving 5 bases not matched to a gene. The CDR3 extends over 14 amino acids. CDR3 amino acids: CASLRTSGDNEQFF. The CDR3 DNA is TGTGCCAGTCTGAGGACTAGCGGGGACAATGAGCAGTTCTTC.

This clonotype was seen only a few times. The chain recombines TRBV7-9 with TRBJ2-3, with D maybe TRBD2 (5 bases). Looked up from germline, CDR1 is SEHNR and CDR2 is FQNEAQ (reference sequence). Trimming left V 1 base short and J 2 bases short, with 13 bases between. This CDR3 contains 16 residues. CDR3 residues: CASSLVVADFTDTQYF. CDR3 coding DNA: TGTGCCAGCAGCTTAGTTGTGGCGGACTTCACAGATACGCAGTATTTT.

V is TRBV4-3 and J is TRBJ2-2; 14 bases agree with TRBD2. The germline gives CDR1 LGHNA, CDR2 YSLEER. Germline trimming cut 6 bases from V and 4 bases from J; bases unmatched to any gene: 13. The CDR3 totals 19 residues. Here the CDR3 reads CASSHPPGLAGAGTGELFF. In DNA, the CDR3 is TGCGCCAGCAGTCACCCTCCGGGACTAGCGGGGGCGGGCACCGGGGAGCTGTTTTTT.

There are a few counts of this clonotype. The V gene is TRBV12-3 or TRBV12-4, the J gene TRBJ1-5; no clear D gene. The V and J ends lost 4 bases and 1 base respectively, with 11 bases between them. The CDR3 has 15 amino acids. The CDR3 DNA follows: TGTGCCAGCAGTTCCAGACAAGGGAGCAATCAGCCCCAGCATTTT. It codes for CASSSRQGSNQPQHF.

This clonotype was counted ten times or more. The rearrangement links TRBV27 to TRBJ2-7, with 13 positions matching TRBD2. With V trimmed by 5 bases and J by 2 bases, 9 bases remained unmatched. CDR1 is MNHEY, CDR2 SMNVEV, per germline (reference sequence). This CDR3 spans 17 amino acids. CDR3 amino acids: CASSLPPGLAGPYEQYF. DNA of the CDR3: TGTGCCAGCAGTCTCCCCCCGGGACTAGCGGGACCCTACGAGCAGTACTTC.

This clonotype was seen many times. The chain links TRBV29-1 to TRBJ1-1; D not resolved. The CDR3 covers 11 residues. V was pared by 4 bases and J by 10 bases, with 13 bases between. The germline CDR1 and CDR2 sequences are SQVTM and ANQGSEA. The CDR3 is CSVASAWGAFF. The CDR3 DNA is TGCAGCGTTGCCAGTGCTTGGGGAGCTTTCTTT.